This record covers a single T cell receptor (beta chain). Its recognized antigen is unknown. No much larger clone exists at a distance of one base, and base qualities are not known. The sample originates from a study of blood T cell repertoires in COVID-19 (dated by TCRdb to the early 2020s). With respect to the entire study: Samples from collaborators originated in the United States, Italy and Spain and spanned both the acute and convalescent phases of COVID-19. The prospective study material was composed of cDNA or gDNA derived from T cells, B-cell-depleted T cells, or PBMCs. The dataset comprised deeply sampled blood TCRbeta repertoires from subjects exposed to, actively infected with, or recovered from COVID-19. The repertoires were made available in a free public database intended to serve as a resource for research on the immune response to SARS-CoV-2. Samples were obtained from the ongoing ImmuneRACE study (first 160 participants) and from 1,254 subjects provided by 6 global collaborators. A de-identified subject ID, COVID-19 status, age in years and sex were almost always included in the sample metadata. HLA class I and class II types, where available, came from metadata supplied by the sample provider rather than from assay-based typing. General study outcomes and caveats: The amount of clinical and demographic metadata varied by source and participant and was provided uncurated.

Germline trimming: 4 bases from V, 6 bases from J; junction bases outside gene matches: 8. The CDR3 runs 15 residues from the cysteine to the phenylalanine. This entry keeps only the CDR3 DNA: 45 bases, framed from base 1. CDR1 is given as SGHDT and CDR2 as YYEEEE, both from the germline V gene. The immunoSEQ Assay, a bias-controlled multiplex PCR, was used to amplify TCRbeta CDR3 regions from genomic DNA. In the original analysis: Within the assay, amplification of reference gene primers was used to estimate how many nucleated cells each sample contained. To quantify the absolute abundance of each unique TCRbeta CDR3 rearrangement, sequence reads were collapsed and filtered. For each sample, productive Simpson clonality was calculated as the square root of Simpson's diversity index over productive rearrangements. Imported from immuneACCESS, the table was reduced by TCRdb to in-frame sequences with V and J called. These copies leave out some clones; in studies compared against another copy, an unresolved V gene accounts for under half, and the cause of the remainder is not known. V and J calls and clone size are as listed in that table; D and trimming were resolved from the DNA. In this sample the table shows under 150,000 clones, approximately 89% of which occur a single time. The ten largest account for approximately 5% of the sample.

One collaborating source in Seattle enrolled patients while the patients were actively infected and followed the patients over time throughout the course of disease. Collaborating institutions collected whole blood in K2EDTA tubes following their own protocols. Collaborator samples were shipped for TCRbeta analysis as frozen whole blood, isolated PBMCs, or DNA extracted from either sample type. The TCR originated in a woman in her sixties with COVID-19, enrolled during active disease. Sequences were obtained from peripheral blood. Here the chain combines TRBV5-6 and TRBJ2-2, and 8 bases in between align with TRBD1. The CDR3 here reads CASSTGQGIAGELFF. The DNA is TGTGCCAGCAGCACCGGACAGGGTATAGCCGGGGAGCTGTTTTTT.